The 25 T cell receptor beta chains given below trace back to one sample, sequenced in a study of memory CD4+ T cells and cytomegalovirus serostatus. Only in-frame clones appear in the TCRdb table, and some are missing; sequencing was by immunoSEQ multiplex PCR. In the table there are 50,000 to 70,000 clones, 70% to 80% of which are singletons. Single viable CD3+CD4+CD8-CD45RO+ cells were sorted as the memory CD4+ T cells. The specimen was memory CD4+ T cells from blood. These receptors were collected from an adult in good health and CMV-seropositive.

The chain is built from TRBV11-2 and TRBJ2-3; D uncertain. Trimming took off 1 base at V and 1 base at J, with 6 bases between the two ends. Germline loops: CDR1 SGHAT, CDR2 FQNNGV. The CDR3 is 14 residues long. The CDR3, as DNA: TGTGCCAGCAGCTTAGTAACCGGCACAGATACGCAGTATTTT. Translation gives CASSLVTGTDTQYF. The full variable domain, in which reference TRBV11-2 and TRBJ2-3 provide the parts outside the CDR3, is EAGVAQSPRYKIIEKRQSVAFWCNPISGHATLYWYQQILGQGPKLLIQFQNNGVVDDSQLPKDRFSAERLKGVDSTLKIQPAKLEDSAVYLCASSLVTGTDTQYFGPGTRLTVL.

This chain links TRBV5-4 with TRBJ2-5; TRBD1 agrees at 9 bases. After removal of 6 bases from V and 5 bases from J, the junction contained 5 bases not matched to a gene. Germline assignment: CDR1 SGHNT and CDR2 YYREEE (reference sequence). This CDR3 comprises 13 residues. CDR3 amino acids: CASKDRGEETQYF. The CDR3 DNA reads TGTGCCAGCAAAGACAGGGGGGAGGAGACCCAGTACTTC.

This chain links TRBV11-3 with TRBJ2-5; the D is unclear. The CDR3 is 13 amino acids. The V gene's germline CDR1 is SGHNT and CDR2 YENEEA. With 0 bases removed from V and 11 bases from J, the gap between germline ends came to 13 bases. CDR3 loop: CASSLEVLGIQYF. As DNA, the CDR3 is TGTGCCAGCAGCTTAGAGGTTTTAGGGATACAGTACTTC. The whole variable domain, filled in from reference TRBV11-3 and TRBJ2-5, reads EAGVVQSPRYKIIEKKQPVAFWCNPISGHNTLYWYLQNLGQGPELLIRYENEEAVDDSQLPKDRFSAERLKGVDSTLKIQPAELGDSAVYLCASSLEVLGIQYFGPGTRLLVL.

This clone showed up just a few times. This CDR3 is CASTRLTGGLPYEQYF. CDR3 sequence (DNA): TGTGCCAGCACCCGATTGACAGGGGGCCTCCCCTACGAGCAGTACTTC. This chain uses TRBV27 with TRBJ2-7, with 10 bases fitting TRBD1. Trimming cost V 7 bases and J 2 bases; bases outside gene matches: 11. CDR3 length: 16 amino acids. CDR1 and CDR2 (germline): MNHEY, SMNVEV (reference sequence).

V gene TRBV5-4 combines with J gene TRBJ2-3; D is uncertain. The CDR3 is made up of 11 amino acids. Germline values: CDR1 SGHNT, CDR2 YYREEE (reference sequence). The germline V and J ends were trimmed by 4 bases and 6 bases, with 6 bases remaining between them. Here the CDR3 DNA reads TGTGCCAGCAGCCAACTGGATACGCAGTATTTT. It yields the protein CASSQLDTQYF.

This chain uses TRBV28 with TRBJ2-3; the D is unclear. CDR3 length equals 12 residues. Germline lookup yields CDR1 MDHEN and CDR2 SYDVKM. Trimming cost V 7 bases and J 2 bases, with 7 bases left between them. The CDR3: CASTALTDTQYF. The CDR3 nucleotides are TGTGCCAGCACCGCACTCACAGATACGCAGTATTTT.

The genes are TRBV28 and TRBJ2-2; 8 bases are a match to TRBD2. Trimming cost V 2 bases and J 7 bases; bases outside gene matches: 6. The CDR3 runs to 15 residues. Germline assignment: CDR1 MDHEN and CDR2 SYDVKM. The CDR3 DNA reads TGTGCCAGCAGTTTAGGCGGGAGGCAGGGCGGGGAGCTGTTTTTT. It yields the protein CASSLGGRQGGELFF.

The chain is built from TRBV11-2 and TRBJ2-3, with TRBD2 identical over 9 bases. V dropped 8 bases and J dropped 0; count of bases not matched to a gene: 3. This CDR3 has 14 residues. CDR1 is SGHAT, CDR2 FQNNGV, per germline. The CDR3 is CASATSGSTDTQYF. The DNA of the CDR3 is TGTGCCAGCGCAACTAGCGGGAGCACAGATACGCAGTATTTT.

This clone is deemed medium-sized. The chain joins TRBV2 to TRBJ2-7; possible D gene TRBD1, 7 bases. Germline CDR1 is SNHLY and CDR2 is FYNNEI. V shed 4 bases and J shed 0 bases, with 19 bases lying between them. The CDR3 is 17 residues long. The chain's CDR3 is CASSGRGGGPSSYEQYF. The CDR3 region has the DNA TGTGCCAGCAGTGGACGAGGAGGGGGCCCGAGCTCCTACGAGCAGTACTTC. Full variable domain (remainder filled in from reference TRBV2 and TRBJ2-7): EPEVTQTPSHQVTQMGQEVILRCVPISNHLYFYWYRQILGQKVEFLVSFYNNEISEKSEIFDDQFSVERPDGSNFTLKIRSTKLEDSAMYFCASSGRGGGPSSYEQYFGPGTRLTVT.

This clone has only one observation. For the CDR3, the DNA is TGCGCCAGCAGCTTAAGGCCACTAGTTATGAACACTGAAGCTTTCTTT. This gives the protein CASSLRPLVMNTEAFF. This sequence joins TRBV5-1 and TRBJ1-1; D not certain. V was cut by 2 bases and J by 0 bases, with 14 bases left in between. Germline CDR1 and CDR2: SGHRS and YFSETQ. There are 16 residues in the CDR3.

The chain's CDR3 is CASTRGGNTGELFF. The CDR3, as DNA: TGTGCCAGCACGCGCGGGGGAAACACCGGGGAGCTGTTTTTT. J is TRBJ2-2 and V is TRBV2; 7 bases match TRBD2. In germline, CDR1 is SNHLY, CDR2 FYNNEI. V lost 7 bases to trimming and J lost 2 bases; unmatched junction nucleotides: 4. This CDR3 has 14 amino acids.

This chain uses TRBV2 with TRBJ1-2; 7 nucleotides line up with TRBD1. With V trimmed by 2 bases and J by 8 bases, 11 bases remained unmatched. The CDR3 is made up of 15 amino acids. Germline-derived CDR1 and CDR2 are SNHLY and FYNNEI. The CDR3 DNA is TGTGCCAGCAGTGAAAGAGGGGGCCCCGGTCGGGGCTACACCTTC. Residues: CASSERGGPGRGYTF.

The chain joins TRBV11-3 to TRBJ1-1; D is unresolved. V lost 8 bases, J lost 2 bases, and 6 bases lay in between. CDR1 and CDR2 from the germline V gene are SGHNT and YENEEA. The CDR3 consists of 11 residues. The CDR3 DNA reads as TGTGCCAGCGCGGTCAACACTGAAGCTTTCTTT. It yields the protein CASAVNTEAFF. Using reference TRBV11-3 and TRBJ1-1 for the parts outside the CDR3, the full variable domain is EAGVVQSPRYKIIEKKQPVAFWCNPISGHNTLYWYLQNLGQGPELLIRYENEEAVDDSQLPKDRFSAERLKGVDSTLKIQPAELGDSAVYLCASAVNTEAFFGQGTRLTVV.

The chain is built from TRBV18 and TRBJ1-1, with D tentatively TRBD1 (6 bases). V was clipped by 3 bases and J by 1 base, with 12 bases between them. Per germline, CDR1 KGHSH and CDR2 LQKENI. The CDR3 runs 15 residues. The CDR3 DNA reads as TGTGCCAGCTCACCCCAACAGGGTTCGAACACTGAAGCTTTCTTT. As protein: CASSPQQGSNTEAFF.

This chain's CDR3 is CASSAGVHQPQHF. CDR3 sequence (DNA): TGTGCCAGCAGCGCAGGGGTCCATCAGCCCCAGCATTTT. The V and J genes are TRBV6-5 and TRBJ1-5; possible D gene TRBD1, 6 bases. Germline values: CDR1 MNHEY, CDR2 SVGAGI. V was cut by 6 bases and J by 5 bases, with 11 bases left in between. This CDR3 is built from 13 residues.

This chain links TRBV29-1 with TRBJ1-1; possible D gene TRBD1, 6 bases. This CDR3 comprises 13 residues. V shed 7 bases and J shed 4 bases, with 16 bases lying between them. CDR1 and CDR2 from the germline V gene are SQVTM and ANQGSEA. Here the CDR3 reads CSAWRGVSTEAFF. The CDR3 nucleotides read TGCAGCGCCTGGAGGGGGGTGAGCACTGAAGCTTTCTTT. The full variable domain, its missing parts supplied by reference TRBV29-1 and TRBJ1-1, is SAVISQKPSRDICQRGTSLTIQCQVDSQVTMMFWYRQQPGQSLTLIATANQGSEATYESGFVIDKFPISRPNLTFSTLTVSNMSPEDSSIYLCSAWRGVSTEAFFGQGTRLTVV.

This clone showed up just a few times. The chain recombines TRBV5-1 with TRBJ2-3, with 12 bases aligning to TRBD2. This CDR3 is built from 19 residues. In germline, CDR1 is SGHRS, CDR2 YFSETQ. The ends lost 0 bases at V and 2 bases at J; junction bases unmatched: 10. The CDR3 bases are TGCGCCAGCAGCTTGGTAGGCCTAGCGGGAGGGGGATCCACAGATACGCAGTATTTT. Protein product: CASSLVGLAGGGSTDTQYF.

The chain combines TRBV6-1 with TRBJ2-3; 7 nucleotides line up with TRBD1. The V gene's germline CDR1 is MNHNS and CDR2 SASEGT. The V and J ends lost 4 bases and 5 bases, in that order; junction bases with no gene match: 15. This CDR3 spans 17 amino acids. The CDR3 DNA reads TGTGCCAGCAGTGGCGGAGTGGTACAGGGGTGGCAAGATACGCAGTATTTT. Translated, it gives CASSGGVVQGWQDTQYF.

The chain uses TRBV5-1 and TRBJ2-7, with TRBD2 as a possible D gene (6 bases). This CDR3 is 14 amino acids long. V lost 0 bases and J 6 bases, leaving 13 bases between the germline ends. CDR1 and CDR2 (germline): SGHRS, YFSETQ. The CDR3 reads CASSLGGASGEQYV. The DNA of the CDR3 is TGCGCCAGCAGCTTGGGCGGGGCCTCGGGCGAGCAGTACGTC.

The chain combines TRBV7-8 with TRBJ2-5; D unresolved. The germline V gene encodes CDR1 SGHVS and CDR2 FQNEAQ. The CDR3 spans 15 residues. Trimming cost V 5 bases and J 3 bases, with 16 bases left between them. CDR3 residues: CASSPPGRSEETQYF. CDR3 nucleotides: TGTGCCAGCAGCCCCCCCGGCAGGTCGGAAGAGACCCAGTACTTC. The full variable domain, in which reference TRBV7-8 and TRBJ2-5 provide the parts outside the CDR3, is GAGVSQSPRYKVAKRGQDVALRCDPISGHVSLFWYQQALGQGPEFLTYFQNEAQLDKSGLPSDRFFAERPEGSVSTLKIQRTQQEDSAVYLCASSPPGRSEETQYFGPGTRLLVL.

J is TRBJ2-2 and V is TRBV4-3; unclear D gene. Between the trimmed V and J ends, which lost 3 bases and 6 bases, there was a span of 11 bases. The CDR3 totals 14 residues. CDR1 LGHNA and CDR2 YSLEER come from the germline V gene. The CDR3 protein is CASSHKVTAGELFF. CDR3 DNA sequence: TGCGCCAGCAGCCACAAGGTGACGGCCGGGGAGCTGTTTTTT.

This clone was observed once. CDR3 bases: TGTGCCAGCAGCTTCGGACGTAGGGAGATAGTCGGCTACACCTTC. It encodes CASSFGRREIVGYTF. V usage is TRBV11-3 and J usage is TRBJ1-2, with no clear D. Trimming stripped 3 bases from V and 8 bases from J, with 19 bases between. CDR1 SGHNT and CDR2 YENEEA come from the germline V gene. This CDR3 comprises 15 residues.

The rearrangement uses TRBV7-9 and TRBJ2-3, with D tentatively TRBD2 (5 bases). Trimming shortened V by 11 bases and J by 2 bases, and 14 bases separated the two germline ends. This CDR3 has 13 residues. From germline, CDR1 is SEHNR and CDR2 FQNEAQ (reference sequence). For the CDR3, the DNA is TGTGCCGGCTTTCGGGAAAACACAGATACGCAGTATTTT. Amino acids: CAGFRENTDTQYF. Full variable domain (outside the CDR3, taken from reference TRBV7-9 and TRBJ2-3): DTGVSQNPRHKITKRGQNVTFRCDPISEHNRLYWYRQTLGQGPEFLTYFQNEAQLEKSRLLSDRFSAERPKGSFSTLEIQRTEQGDSAMYLCAGFRENTDTQYFGPGTRLTVL.

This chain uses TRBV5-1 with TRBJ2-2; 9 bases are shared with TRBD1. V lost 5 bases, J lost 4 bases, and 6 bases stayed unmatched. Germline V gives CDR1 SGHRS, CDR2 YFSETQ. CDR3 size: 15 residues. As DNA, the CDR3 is TGCGCCAGCAGGAGGACAGGGGTGCCCACCGGGGAGCTGTTTTTT. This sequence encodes CASRRTGVPTGELFF.

DNA for the CDR3: TGTGCCAGCAGTTCCGGGACTATTTACAATGAGCAGTTCTTC. As protein: CASSSGTIYNEQFF. V usage is TRBV28 and J usage is TRBJ2-1; 7 bases are shared with TRBD2. The CDR3 spans 14 residues. V lost 4 bases and J lost 4; bases outside the gene matches: 4. Germline V gives CDR1 MDHEN, CDR2 SYDVKM.